This T cell receptor beta chain originates from a study of blood T cell repertoires in COVID-19. V trimming: 6 bases; J trimming: 2 bases; junction bases outside the gene matches: 7. This CDR3 comprises 16 residues. Looked up from germline, CDR1 is LNHNV and CDR2 is YYDKDF (reference sequence). The table came from immunoSEQ multiplex PCR; TCRdb's copy has only in-frame clones and leaves some out. The sample lists about 99,000 clones; 79% were seen once. This chain joins TRBV15 and TRBJ2-2, with 9 positions matching TRBD2. The sequence was collected from a woman of 80 years or more with active or convalescent COVID-19. The sample consisted of peripheral blood. The CDR3 DNA sequence: TGTGCCACCAGTCCGACTAGCGGATATAACACCGGGGAGCTGTTTTTT. Translating it yields CATSPTSGYNTGELFF.